Each of the 15 T cell receptor beta chains below was sequenced from the same sample in a study of blood T cell repertoires in COVID-19. Clones were sequenced by immunoSEQ multiplex PCR, and TCRdb holds only the in-frame ones, with some missing. The table records 150,000 or so clones, around 89% of them present only once. The source material was peripheral blood. Receptors originate from a man aged 55-75 years with COVID-19, enrolled during active disease.

This chain joins TRBV11-3 and TRBJ2-1, with 7 bases that match TRBD1. The trim removed 0 bases at V and 3 bases at J, leaving 5 bases unmatched. The CDR3 extends over 16 amino acids. Germline CDR1 SGHNT, CDR2 YENEEA. CDR3 loop: CASSLDRDSFYNEQFF. For the CDR3, the DNA is TGTGCCAGCAGCTTAGATCGGGACAGCTTCTACAATGAGCAGTTCTTC. The entire variable domain, with the rest obtained from reference TRBV11-3 and TRBJ2-1, is as follows: EAGVVQSPRYKIIEKKQPVAFWCNPISGHNTLYWYLQNLGQGPELLIRYENEEAVDDSQLPKDRFSAERLKGVDSTLKIQPAELGDSAVYLCASSLDRDSFYNEQFFGPGTRLTVL.

The chain links TRBV7-9 to TRBJ2-5, with 13 bases matching TRBD2. The CDR3 is made up of 17 amino acids. V gave up 5 bases and J gave up 0 bases; unmatched junction bases: 6. Germline CDR1 SEHNR, CDR2 FQNEAQ (reference sequence). The CDR3 loop reads CASSPGTSGVYQETQYF. In DNA form, the CDR3 reads TGTGCCAGCAGCCCAGGGACTAGCGGGGTGTACCAAGAGACCCAGTACTTC.

This chain uses TRBV28 with TRBJ1-1, with D unclear. V was clipped by 5 bases and J by 1 base, with 11 bases between them. This CDR3 has 14 amino acids. Germline CDR1 and CDR2: MDHEN and SYDVKM. CDR3 loop: CASSERRGNTEAFF. As DNA, the CDR3 is TGTGCCAGCAGTGAAAGGCGGGGGAACACTGAAGCTTTCTTT.

V is TRBV7-2 and J is TRBJ1-2, with 8 bases aligning to TRBD1. CDR1 and CDR2 from the germline V gene are SGHTA and FQGNSA. V shed 1 base and J 3 bases; nucleotides not matched to a gene: 1. CDR3 size: 14 residues. The CDR3 sequence: CASSLVDRDYGYTF. The DNA for the CDR3 is TGTGCCAGCAGCTTAGTGGACAGGGACTATGGCTACACCTTC.

V usage is TRBV7-3 and J usage is TRBJ2-3; tentatively, D is TRBD1 (6 bases). V gave up 5 bases and J gave up 3 bases, with 18 bases separating them. The CDR3 totals 16 residues. Germline CDR1 SGHTA, CDR2 FQGTGA. CDR3: CASSPTGTLSTDTQYF. The CDR3 DNA reads as TGTGCCAGCAGCCCGACCGGGACACTCAGTACAGATACGCAGTATTTT.

Only one count was recorded for this clone. J is TRBJ1-5 and V is TRBV7-4; 8 bases fit TRBD1. This CDR3 comprises 15 residues. From germline, CDR1 is SGHVT and CDR2 SQSDAQ. V trimming: 4 bases; J trimming: 1 base; junction bases outside the gene matches: 3. In DNA, the CDR3 is TGTGCCAGCAGCTCTCGACAGGGGAGCAATCAGCCCCAGCATTTT. Its protein is CASSSRQGSNQPQHF.

The chain uses TRBV5-1 and TRBJ1-2; 7 bases map to TRBD1. CDR3 size: 15 residues. The trim removed 3 bases at V and 5 bases at J, leaving 10 bases unmatched. Germline V gives CDR1 SGHRS, CDR2 YFSETQ. In DNA, the CDR3 is TGCGCCAGCAGCTACCCAGGGGGAGCCCAGTATGGCTACACCTTC. Translated: CASSYPGGAQYGYTF.

Points on this clone: This same CDR3 is encoded by further DNA sequences in the sample. The chain carries TRBV5-4 and TRBJ1-4, with TRBD1 matching over 7 bases. Germline CDR1 reads SGHNT; CDR2 reads YYREEE (reference sequence). V dropped 4 bases and J dropped 3; count of bases not matched to a gene: 6. CDR3 length: 15 residues. CDR3 DNA sequence: TGTGCCAGCAGCCCAGGCACAGGGGCTAATGAAAAACTGTTTTTT. Translating it yields CASSPGTGANEKLFF.

The chain combines TRBV11-2 with TRBJ1-5, with a possible D match to TRBD1 (6 bases). The CDR3 sequence is 15 residues long. Germline V gives CDR1 SGHAT, CDR2 FQNNGV. Trimming removed 1 base at V and 3 bases at J, with 10 bases between. CDR3 region: CASSLGGQYNQPQHF. The CDR3 DNA reads as TGTGCCAGCAGCTTAGGCGGACAGTACAATCAGCCCCAGCATTTT.

The rearrangement links TRBV7-3 to TRBJ2-2, with D possibly matching TRBD1 (5 bases). Germline V gene sequence: CDR1 SGHTA, CDR2 FQGTGA. The CDR3 covers 15 residues. V shed 3 bases and J shed 6 bases, with 14 bases lying between them. This chain's CDR3 is CASSLGQGLSGELFF. The CDR3 nucleotides read TGTGCCAGCAGCTTGGGGCAGGGTCTCTCCGGGGAGCTGTTTTTT.

The CDR3 coding sequence is TGTGCCAGCAGTTTGGACAGGGGGCGTCCCCAGCATTTT. Translation gives CASSLDRGRPQHF. The J gene is TRBJ1-5, the V gene TRBV12-3 or TRBV12-4; 11 bases line up with TRBD1. The trim removed 3 bases at V and 10 bases at J, leaving 2 bases unmatched. This CDR3 contains 13 residues.

The V call is TRBV27, the J call TRBJ1-2; D is perhaps TRBD1 (5 bases). V shed 3 bases and J shed 3 bases, with 8 bases lying between them. This CDR3 spans 13 amino acids. The germline gives CDR1 MNHEY, CDR2 SMNVEV (reference sequence). The DNA of the CDR3 is TGTGCCAGCAGTTTTCAGGGTGACTATGGCTACACCTTC. This sequence encodes CASSFQGDYGYTF.

The genes are TRBV27 and TRBJ1-4, with 9 bases identical to TRBD1. Germline CDR1 MNHEY, CDR2 SMNVEV (reference sequence). This CDR3 spans 14 amino acids. The J segment lost 6 bases and the V segment lost 6 bases, leaving 5 bases of the junction unmatched. The CDR3 nucleotides read TGTGCCAGCAGGGGAGACAGGGGGGATGAAAAACTGTTTTTT. Protein: CASRGDRGDEKLFF.

V is TRBV9 and J is TRBJ1-2, with D possibly TRBD1 on 5 matching bases. CDR3 length: 14 amino acids. Trimming took off 0 bases at V and 8 bases at J, with 14 bases between the two ends. CDR1 and CDR2 (germline): SGDLS, YYNGEE. The CDR3 bases are TGTGCCAGCAGCGTAGCCGGGGGGGTGGAAGGCTACACCTTC. As protein: CASSVAGGVEGYTF.

The CDR3 here is CASSAPGTGRMGQPQHF. For the CDR3, the DNA is TGTGCCAGTAGTGCCCCTGGGACAGGGAGAATGGGGCAGCCCCAGCATTTT. The chain has TRBV19 and TRBJ1-5, with 9 bases matching TRBD1. Germline CDR1 and CDR2: LNHDA and SQIVND (reference sequence). V was clipped by 5 bases and J by 7 bases; unmatched bases: 15. This CDR3 is built from 17 residues.